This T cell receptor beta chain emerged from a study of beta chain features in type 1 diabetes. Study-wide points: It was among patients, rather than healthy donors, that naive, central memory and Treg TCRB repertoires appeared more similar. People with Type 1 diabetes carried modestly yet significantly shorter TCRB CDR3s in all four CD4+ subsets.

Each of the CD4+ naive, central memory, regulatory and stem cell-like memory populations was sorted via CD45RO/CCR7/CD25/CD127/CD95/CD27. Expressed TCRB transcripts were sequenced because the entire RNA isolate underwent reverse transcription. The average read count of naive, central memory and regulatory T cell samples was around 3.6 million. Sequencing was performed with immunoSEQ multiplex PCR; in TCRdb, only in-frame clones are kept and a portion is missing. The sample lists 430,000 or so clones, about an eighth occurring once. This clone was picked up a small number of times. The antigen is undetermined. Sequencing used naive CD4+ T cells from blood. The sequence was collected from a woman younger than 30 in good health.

The CDR3 region has the DNA TGCAGCGTTGAAGAAGGGGCTGGGGAGACCCAGTACTTC. As protein: CSVEEGAGETQYF. This chain joins TRBV29-1 and TRBJ2-5, with a possible D match to TRBD1 (5 bases). CDR3 size: 13 residues. Between the trimmed V and J ends, which lost 0 bases and 5 bases, there was a span of 10 bases. Germline CDR1 SQVTM, CDR2 ANQGSEA.